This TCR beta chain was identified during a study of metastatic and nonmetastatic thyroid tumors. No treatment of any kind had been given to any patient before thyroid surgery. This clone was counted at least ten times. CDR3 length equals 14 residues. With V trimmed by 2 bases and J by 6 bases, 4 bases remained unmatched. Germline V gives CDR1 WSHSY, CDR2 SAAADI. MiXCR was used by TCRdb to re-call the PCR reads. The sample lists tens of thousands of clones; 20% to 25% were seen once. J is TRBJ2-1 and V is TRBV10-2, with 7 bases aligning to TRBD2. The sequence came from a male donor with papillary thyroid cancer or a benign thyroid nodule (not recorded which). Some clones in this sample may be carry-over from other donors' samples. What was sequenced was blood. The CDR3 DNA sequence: TGCGCCAGCAGTGAGAGGGCTAGCGGCAATGAGCAGTTCTTC. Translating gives CASSERASGNEQFF.